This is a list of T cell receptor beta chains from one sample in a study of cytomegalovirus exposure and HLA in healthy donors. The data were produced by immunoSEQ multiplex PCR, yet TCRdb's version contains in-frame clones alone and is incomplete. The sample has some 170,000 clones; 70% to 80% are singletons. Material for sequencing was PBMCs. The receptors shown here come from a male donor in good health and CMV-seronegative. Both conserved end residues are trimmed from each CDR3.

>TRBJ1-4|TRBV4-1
ASSQGTTATNEKLF
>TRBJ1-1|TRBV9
ASSAGVGTEAF
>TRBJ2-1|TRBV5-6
ASSSDRGLLSYNEQF
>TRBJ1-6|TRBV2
ASSSPVIHSPLH
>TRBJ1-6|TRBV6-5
ASRGDRRYNSPLH
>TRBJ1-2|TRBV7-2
ASSLSAGAGYT
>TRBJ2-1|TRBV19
ASGRGDSSYNEQF
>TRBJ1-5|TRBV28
ASSTNTVQPQH
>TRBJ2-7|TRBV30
AWDAGSGPGQVYEQY
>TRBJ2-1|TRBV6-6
ASSFGREAGYNEQF
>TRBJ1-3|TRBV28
ASSLSAGNTIY
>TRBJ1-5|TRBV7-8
ASSLGRGRGNQPQH
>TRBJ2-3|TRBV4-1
ASSQGQGISTDTQY
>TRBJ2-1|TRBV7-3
ASSHPGQGANEQF
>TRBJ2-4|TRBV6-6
ASSDSASGTQY
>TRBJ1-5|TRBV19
ASTPGRDYQPQH
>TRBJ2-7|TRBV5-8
ASSFGHEQY
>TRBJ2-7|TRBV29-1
SFTGNAYEQY
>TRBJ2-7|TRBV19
ASSWGPHSSYEQY
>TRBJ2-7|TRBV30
AWSEDTYEQY
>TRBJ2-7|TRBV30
ALDRGGHEQY
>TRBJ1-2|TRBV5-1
ASSLAQGWGGYT
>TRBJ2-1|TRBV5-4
ASSLLGSGDNEQF
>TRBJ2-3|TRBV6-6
ASSSLAGGADTQY
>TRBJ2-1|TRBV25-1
ASRGGTSGYNEQF
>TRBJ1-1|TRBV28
ASSSAGYTEAF
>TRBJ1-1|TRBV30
AWSAQGALSAF
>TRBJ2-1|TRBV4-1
ASSQDRGSSSYNEQF
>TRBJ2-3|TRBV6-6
ASGSGGSTDTQY
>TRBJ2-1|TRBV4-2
ASRPYATAGSYNEQF
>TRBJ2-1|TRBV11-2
ASSRLRGGHEQF
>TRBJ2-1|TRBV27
ASSSGTSGSNEQF
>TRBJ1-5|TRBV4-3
ASSQDNVWQGKQPQH
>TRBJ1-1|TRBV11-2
ASSPIPGGGNTEAF
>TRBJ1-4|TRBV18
ASSPYEETNEKLF
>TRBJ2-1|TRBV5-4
ASSSLDWDSSYNEQF
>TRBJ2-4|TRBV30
AWSMKGATKNIQY
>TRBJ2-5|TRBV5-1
ASSLGGIQETQY
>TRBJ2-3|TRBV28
ATNTPPTDTQY
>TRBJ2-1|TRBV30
AWTGSGGYNEQF
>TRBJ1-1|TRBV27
ASNYLPEVAVGEAF
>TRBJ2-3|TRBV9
ASSVEGTSLSTDTQY
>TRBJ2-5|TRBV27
ASSLKGYQETQY
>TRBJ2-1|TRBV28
ASSLNMGLDTYNEQF
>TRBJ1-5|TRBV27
ASSSRGVWGEMGPQH
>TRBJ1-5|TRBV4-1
ASSLGPANQPQH
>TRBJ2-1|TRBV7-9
ASSSSSGRPQGNEQF
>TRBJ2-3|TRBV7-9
ASSPVSGGADTQY
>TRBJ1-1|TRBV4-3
ASSRTTNTEAF